Listed here are 5 T cell receptor beta chains from one sample, sequenced in a study of cytomegalovirus exposure and HLA in healthy donors. A multiplex PCR was run with 60 Vbeta primers and 13 Jbeta primers. Profiling relied on immunoSEQ multiplex PCR, and the TCRdb table lists in-frame clones only, not all of them. The top ten clones hold 5.9% of a sample with approximately 88,000 clones, over 70% of them seen once. Sequencing was performed on PBMCs. Every receptor here comes from a man between 18 and 29 years old in good health and CMV-seropositive.

V and J are TRBV18 and TRBJ1-3; 9 bases line up with TRBD1. CDR1 and CDR2 from the germline V gene are KGHSH and LQKENI. The trim removed 3 bases at V and 4 bases at J, leaving 4 bases unmatched. This CDR3 spans 15 amino acids. As DNA, the CDR3 is TGTGCCAGCTCACCTTTTGGACAGGGGGGAAACACCATATATTTT. Protein: CASSPFGQGGNTIYF.

This clone was seen a few times. V gene TRBV7-8 combines with J gene TRBJ2-3, with TRBD2 matching 11 bases. The J segment lost 2 bases and the V segment lost 1 base, leaving 14 bases of the junction unmatched. CDR1 and CDR2 from the germline V gene are SGHVS and FQNEAQ. The CDR3 runs to 20 residues. CDR3 bases: TGTGCCAGCAGCTTAGATGTAGGGGGCGGACTAGCGGGTTACACAGATACGCAGTATTTT. It encodes CASSLDVGGGLAGYTDTQYF.

This clone was detected once. The chain links TRBV10-2 to TRBJ1-1; 11 bases map to TRBD1. Per the germline V gene, CDR1 is WSHSY and CDR2 is SAAADI. The CDR3 sequence is 14 residues long. J was trimmed by 3 bases and V by 7 bases; bases with no gene match: 4. The CDR3 is CASKGTGGDTEAFF. Here the CDR3 DNA reads TGCGCCAGCAAGGGGACAGGGGGAGACACTGAAGCTTTCTTT.

The chain recombines TRBV27 with TRBJ1-5; tentative D call: TRBD1 (5 bases). The V and J ends lost 9 bases and 9 bases respectively, with 18 bases between them. Germline V CDR1 and CDR2: MNHEY, SMNVEV (reference sequence). This CDR3 is built from 13 residues. The CDR3 DNA reads TGTGCCAGGACGCAGGGTAGGTTTATGCCCCAGCATTTT. As protein: CARTQGRFMPQHF.

This rearrangement joins TRBV7-3 to TRBJ1-1; D gene ambiguous. The CDR3 extends over 13 amino acids. V was shortened by 1 base and J by 1 base, with 4 bases between the two germline ends. Looked up from germline, CDR1 is SGHTA and CDR2 is FQGTGA. CDR3 nucleotides: TGTGCCAGCAGCTTAAGAGGGAACACTGAAGCTTTCTTT. As protein: CASSLRGNTEAFF.